This TCR beta chain was recovered during a study of cytomegalovirus exposure and HLA in healthy donors. Study at large: From about 200 million T cells, an earlier analysis saw 90 million to 130 million unique TCR beta sequences. General study results and limits: Most TCRs appeared rarely, but some public TCRs recurred in many donors. Versus the approximately 700-donor mean, an Asian-associated ancestry cluster reportedly showed fewer N-insertions in a later analysis. Some segments of the V type, notably TRBV6-2 and TRBV6-3, were excluded as indistinguishable.

The CDR3 runs 13 residues. V was clipped by 10 bases and J by 6 bases; unmatched bases: 4. CDR1 LNHDA and CDR2 SQIVND come from the germline V gene (reference sequence). PCR primers comprised 60 Vbeta and 13 Jbeta primers. Libraries were prepared by immunoSEQ multiplex PCR; TCRdb keeps only in-frame clonotypes and omits some of them. The top ten hold 2.5% to 3% of the sample, which has fewer than 150,000 clones, over 60% seen once. Points on this clone: Its antigen is still unknown.

The clonotype was recovered from a woman between 40 and 55 years old in good health and CMV-seropositive. Input material: PBMCs. The V and J genes are TRBV19 and TRBJ1-3, with 12 bases identical to TRBD1. This chain's CDR3 is CATGTGGVNTIYF. The CDR3 coding sequence is TGTGCCACCGGGACAGGGGGCGTAAACACCATATATTTT.